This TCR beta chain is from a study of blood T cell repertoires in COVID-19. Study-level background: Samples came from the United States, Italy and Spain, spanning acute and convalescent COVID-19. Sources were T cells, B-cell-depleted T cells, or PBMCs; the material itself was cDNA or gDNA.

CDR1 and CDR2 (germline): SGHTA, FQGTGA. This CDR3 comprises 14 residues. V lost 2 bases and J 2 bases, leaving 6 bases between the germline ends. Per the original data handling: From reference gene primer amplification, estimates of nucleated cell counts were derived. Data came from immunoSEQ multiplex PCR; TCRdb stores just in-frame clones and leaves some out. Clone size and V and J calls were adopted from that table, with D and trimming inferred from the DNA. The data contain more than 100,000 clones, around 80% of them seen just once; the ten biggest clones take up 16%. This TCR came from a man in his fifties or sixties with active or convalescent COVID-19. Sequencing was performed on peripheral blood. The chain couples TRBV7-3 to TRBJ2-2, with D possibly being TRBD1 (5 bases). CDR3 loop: CASSLQGNTGELFF. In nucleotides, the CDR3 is TGTGCCAGCAGCTTACAGGGCAACACCGGGGAGCTGTTTTTT.